The sequence of this TCR beta chain was determined in a study of T cell responses to AZD1222 COVID-19 vaccine. Study-level points and caveats: Reports indicate that nearly half of spike-specific TCRs are directed at unmutated variant regions. Following two doses of AZD1222, Spike-specific TCR breadth and depth rose.

The repertoire was sequenced with immunoSEQ multiplex PCR; TCRdb's copy has only in-frame clones and lacks some. The sample lists approximately 82,000 clones, 90% to 95% occurring once. About this clone: Its antigen is not known.

The sequence derives from an adult in good health. Here the sequenced sample was peripheral blood, taken on day 0 of AZD1222 vaccination.

In DNA form, the CDR3 reads TGTGCCAGCAAGGGCGGACAGGGGGCTGATCAGCCCCAGCATTTT. Amino acid sequence: CASKGGQGADQPQHF. This chain uses TRBV2 with TRBJ1-5, with TRBD1 matching 11 bases. There are 15 residues in the CDR3. The germline V gene encodes CDR1 SNHLY and CDR2 FYNNEI. V was pared by 7 bases and J by 5 bases, with 7 bases of the junction left unmatched.